This T cell receptor beta chain derives from a study of response to subunit inactivated influenza vaccine. This clonotype has just a few counts. Its antigen remains unknown. The germline CDR1 and CDR2 sequences are SGHKS and YYEKEE (reference sequence). J was trimmed by 7 bases and V by 4 bases; bases with no gene match: 10. The CDR3 loop spans 15 amino acids. A single record per CDR3 protein comes from TCRdb applying MiXCR to the RT-PCR reads. The sample records 550,000 to 800,000 distinct CDR3 sequences, approximately 14% being singletons. Study findings and constraints: Authors suggested each seasonal flu vaccination may recruit only limited numbers of new T cells.

V usage is TRBV5-5 and J usage is TRBJ2-1; 8 nucleotides agree with TRBD2. This receptor was identified in a man between 50 and 59 years old who received an inactivated influenza vaccine. Sequenced here: PBMCs from blood, sampled about 11 days after vaccination. The CDR3 loop reads CASSPPAGALNEQFF. The CDR3 nucleotides are TGTGCCAGCAGCCCCCCAGCGGGGGCCCTTAATGAGCAGTTCTTC.